This paragraph reports one TCR beta chain. The study recruited healthy Caucasian donors from Russia who were aged roughly 6 to 100. Total RNA amounts of at least 5 micrograms were extracted per sample. This record belongs to a study of blood T cells in healthy people across ages. V was clipped by 7 bases and J by 5 bases; unmatched bases: 11. The CDR3 length is 14 residues. A second about 7 to 11 cycle PCR used barcoded and J-beta primers. TCRdb redid the calling of the 5' RACE reads with MiXCR, one entry per CDR3 protein. This sample has under 1,000,000 distinct CDR3 sequences, with around 45% found just once.

The sequence was obtained from a man older than 75 in good health. This rearrangement joins TRBV12-3 or TRBV12-4 to TRBJ2-7; 7 nucleotides line up with TRBD2. The sequencing input was blood. The CDR3 DNA is TGTGCCAGCACCCTTGTGGGACTATCCGACGAGCAGTACTTC. Translation gives CASTLVGLSDEQYF.